These T cell receptor beta chains were read from a single sample in a study of human T cells and chemical hapten exposure. TCRdb re-analysed the RACE reads in MiXCR, keeping a single row per CDR3 protein. The sample carries roughly 260,000 distinct CDR3 sequences, 8.6% recorded once. Specimen: whole blood, collected in connection with sensitization to the hapten diphenylcyclopropenone (DPC). The receptors here all came from a woman between 40 and 50 years old with alopecia areata. Some clones in this sample may be carry-over from other donors' samples. Both conserved end residues are part of each CDR3. The D gene is left open where the match is weak. A row's size may be missing; if present it is once, few, many or a size class.

D	J	V	size	CDR3	DNA
TRBD2	TRBJ2-5	TRBV7-7	-	CASSRTSGRDETQYF	TGTGCTAGCAGCCGGACTAGCGGGAGGGATGAGACCCAGTACTTC
-	TRBJ1-4	TRBV7-9	-	CASSFALPATNEKLFF	TGTGCCAGCAGCTTCGCATTACCCGCAACTAATGAAAAACTGTTTTTT
-	TRBJ1-5	TRBV7-9	few	CASSVTDQPQHF	TGTGCCAGCAGCGTGACAGATCAGCCCCAGCATTTT
-	TRBJ2-5	TRBV6-6	-	CATRGGITHNGGTQYF	TGTGCCACCAGGGGGGGAATAACCCACAACGGAGGGACCCAGTACTTC
TRBD1	TRBJ1-1	TRBV5-1	many	CASSLGQGMNTEAFF	TGTGCCAGCAGCCTAGGACAGGGGATGAACACTGAAGCTTTCTTT
-	TRBJ1-1	TRBV6-5	few	CASSYTMNTEAFF	TGTGCCAGCAGTTATACGATGAACACTGAAGCTTTCTTT
TRBD1	TRBJ1-6	TRBV27	few	CASRLGQDNSPLHF	TGTGCCAGCAGATTGGGACAGGATAATTCACCCCTCCACTTT
-	TRBJ2-6	TRBV7-3	few	CASSLHSGANVLTF	TGTGCCAGCAGCTTACACTCTGGGGCCAACGTCCTGACTTTC
-	TRBJ2-3	TRBV3-1	-	CASSQARITDTQYF	TGTGCCAGCAGCCAAGCGAGGATCACAGATACGCAGTATTTT
-	TRBJ2-7	TRBV28	-	CASSLATGSEQYF	TGTGCCAGCAGTTTAGCAACAGGGTCCGAGCAGTACTTC
-	TRBJ2-3	TRBV20-1	-	CSVRPSTDTQYF	TGCAGCGTCCGCCCTAGCACAGATACGCAGTATTTT
-	TRBJ2-3	TRBV7-8	many	CASSFGGDTQYF	TGTGCCAGCAGCTTTGGGGGGGATACGCAGTATTTT
-	TRBJ2-3	TRBV28	-	CASSPGTFGFDTQYF	TGTGCCAGCAGTCCTGGGACATTTGGTTTCGATACGCAGTATTTT
-	TRBJ2-7	TRBV5-6	-	CASSFVRDVPYF	TGTGCCAGCAGCTTCGTTAGGGACGTACCGTACTTC
TRBD2	TRBJ2-1	TRBV7-2	-	CASGLAVSSYNEQFF	TGTGCCAGCGGACTAGCGGTTAGCTCCTACAATGAGCAGTTCTTC
-	TRBJ1-1	TRBV7-9	few	CASSAQQGGRGEAFF	TGTGCCAGCAGCGCCCAACAGGGAGGTCGGGGTGAAGCTTTCTTT
-	TRBJ1-5	TRBV6-1	-	CASSEVTGSNQPQHF	TGTGCCAGCAGTGAAGTGACAGGTAGCAATCAGCCCCAGCATTTT
TRBD2	TRBJ2-7	TRBV6-1	-	CASSASSTGTSGRAMYF	TGTGCCAGCAGTGCGTCTTCCACCGGGACTAGCGGGCGGGCCATGTACTTC
-	TRBJ2-3	TRBV10-3	-	CAISETAATQYF	TGTGCCATCAGTGAGACAGCCGCTACGCAGTATTTT
-	TRBJ1-1	TRBV29-1	many	CSVAKGLNTEAFF	TGCAGCGTTGCAAAGGGATTGAACACTGAAGCTTTCTTT
-	TRBJ1-2	TRBV6-1	-	CASSGGGPAGGYTF	TGTGCCAGCAGTGGCGGAGGCCCTGCTGGTGGCTACACCTTC
-	TRBJ2-2	TRBV9	many	CASSIRPETATGELFF	TGTGCCAGCAGCATCCGCCCCGAGACAGCCACCGGGGAGCTGTTTTTT
TRBD2	TRBJ2-7	TRBV6-2/TRBV6-3	-	CASSTGLAGVYEQYF	TGTGCCAGCAGTACCGGACTAGCGGGAGTCTACGAGCAGTACTTC
TRBD1	TRBJ2-6	TRBV6-6	few	CASSHYTGAGANVLTF	TGTGCCAGCAGCCACTATACAGGGGCTGGGGCCAACGTCCTGACTTTC
-	TRBJ2-7	TRBV29-1	many	CSAGSGSYEQYF	TGCAGCGCAGGCTCGGGATCTTACGAGCAGTACTTC
-	TRBJ2-1	TRBV5-1	-	CASSTGQRNEQFF	TGCGCCAGCAGCACCGGACAGAGGAATGAGCAGTTCTTC
TRBD2	TRBJ2-3	TRBV7-2	many	CASSLRFRTRSADTQYF	TGTGCCAGCAGCTTAAGATTCAGGACTAGATCTGCAGATACGCAGTATTTT
TRBD1	TRBJ1-6	TRBV5-1	-	CASSGTAGDSPLHF	TGCGCCAGCAGCGGGACAGCGGGCGATTCACCCCTCCACTTT
TRBD1	TRBJ2-1	TRBV6-2/TRBV6-3	-	CASSRPGQDASSYNEQFF	TGTGCCAGCAGTCGTCCCGGACAGGATGCTAGCTCCTACAATGAGCAGTTCTTC
TRBD1	TRBJ2-1	TRBV7-9	few	CASSPPGQGSNEQFF	TGTGCCAGCAGCCCGCCGGGACAGGGGTCCAATGAGCAGTTCTTC
-	TRBJ2-2	TRBV7-2	-	CASSLDRRGELFF	TGTGCCAGCAGCTTAGATAGGCGAGGGGAGCTGTTTTTT
-	TRBJ2-1	TRBV30	-	CAWKRPGPNEQFF	TGTGCCTGGAAAAGGCCGGGACCGAATGAGCAGTTCTTC
TRBD2	TRBJ2-3	TRBV28	-	CASSVPGLAGDTQYF	TGTGCCAGCAGTGTCCCGGGACTAGCGGGAGATACGCAGTATTTT
TRBD1	TRBJ1-1	TRBV12-3/TRBV12-4	few	CASSLWTGGGNTEAFF	TGTGCCAGCAGTTTGTGGACAGGGGGAGGTAACACTGAAGCTTTCTTT
TRBD2	TRBJ2-5	TRBV29-1	-	CSVRRGAGAPETQYF	TGCAGCGTTCGCCGGGGAGCGGGAGCCCCTGAGACCCAGTACTTC
-	TRBJ1-1	TRBV2	few	CASSGPFGGQAFF	TGTGCCAGCAGTGGCCCGTTCGGGGGGCAAGCTTTCTTT
-	TRBJ2-3	TRBV7-9	many	CASSLGPGTDTQYF	TGTGCCAGCAGCTTGGGCCCGGGAACAGATACGCAGTATTTT
-	TRBJ1-6	TRBV9	many	CASNGGAVNSPLHF	TGTGCCAGCAACGGGGGAGCAGTTAATTCACCCCTCCACTTT
-	TRBJ2-2	TRBV7-8	many	CASSLDPGGANTGELFF	TGTGCCAGCAGCTTAGACCCTGGCGGGGCGAACACCGGGGAGCTGTTTTTT
TRBD1	TRBJ1-6	TRBV4-3	-	CASSQEGGNANSPLHF	TGCGCCAGCAGCCAAGAAGGGGGCAACGCCAATTCACCCCTCCACTTT
TRBD1	TRBJ2-3	TRBV5-1	few	CASSWTGSTDTQYF	TGCGCCAGCAGCTGGACAGGGAGCACAGATACGCAGTATTTT
-	TRBJ2-2	TRBV21-1	few	CASPMGATGELFF	TGTGCCAGCCCTATGGGTGCCACCGGGGAGCTGTTTTTT
TRBD1	TRBJ2-1	TRBV5-1	few	CASRPGDRNYNEQFF	TGCGCCAGCCGGCCGGGGGACAGGAACTACAATGAGCAGTTCTTC
-	TRBJ1-4	TRBV7-2	many	CASSPAGGMTNEKLFF	TGTGCCAGCAGCCCGGCGGGGGGCATGACTAATGAAAAACTGTTTTTT
-	TRBJ2-7	TRBV29-1	few	CSVLPESSYEQYF	TGCAGCGTCCTGCCTGAGAGCTCCTACGAGCAGTACTTC
TRBD1	TRBJ1-4	TRBV20-1	few	CSASGTGDEKLFF	TGCAGTGCTAGTGGGACAGGGGATGAAAAACTGTTTTTT
TRBD2	TRBJ2-1	TRBV6-5	few	CASRESSGIHEQFF	TGTGCCAGCAGGGAATCTAGCGGGATCCATGAGCAGTTCTTC
TRBD1	TRBJ2-7	TRBV30	-	CAWNRDRAKSSYEQYF	TGTGCCTGGAACCGGGACAGGGCGAAGAGCTCCTACGAGCAGTACTTC